Presented here are 28 T cell receptor beta chains from one specimen sequenced in a study of OX40 agonist ivuxolimab in advanced cancers. Measured with immunoSEQ multiplex PCR; TCRdb has only the in-frame clones, and not every one. The data show about 53,000 clones, 75% to 85% seen once. The input for sequencing was CD4+ or CD8+ T cells sorted from blood, taken in a trial of the OX40 agonist ivuxolimab. These receptors were taken from an adult with an advanced solid tumor such as melanoma, head and neck, liver or kidney cancer.

This clone was counted between two and nine times. The rearrangement joins TRBV18 to TRBJ1-6; 9 nucleotides line up with TRBD1. The CDR3 has 14 residues. CDR1 is KGHSH, CDR2 LQKENI, per germline. The trim removed 3 bases at V and 10 bases at J, leaving 4 bases unmatched. The CDR3 DNA reads TGTGCCAGCTCACCTGGACAGGGGTCCTCACCCCTCCACTTT. Translating it yields CASSPGQGSSPLHF.

CDR3 sequence (DNA): TGCAGTGCGCCCCTCGAAGTTGGCTACACCTTC. It codes for CSAPLEVGYTF. This chain links TRBV20-1 with TRBJ1-2, with unresolved D. V lost 6 bases and J lost 7, with 12 bases in between. The germline CDR1 and CDR2 sequences are DFQATT and SNEGSKA (reference sequence). The CDR3 length is 11 residues.

DNA of the CDR3: TGTGCCAGCAGGAGAGATCTGGACTCCCGGCGTGGAGATACGCAGTATTTT. It specifies CASRRDLDSRRGDTQYF. The V call is TRBV5-6, the J call TRBJ2-3, with TRBD2 as a possible D gene (5 bases). Trimming took 5 bases from V and 5 from J, leaving 24 bases between them. CDR3 length equals 17 residues. The germline V gene encodes CDR1 SGHDT and CDR2 YYEEEE.

The chain couples TRBV2 to TRBJ1-4, with TRBD1 matching over 11 bases. Germline CDR1 is SNHLY and CDR2 is FYNNEI. With V trimmed by 7 bases and J by 8 bases, 3 bases remained unmatched. The CDR3 length is 13 residues. The CDR3, as DNA: TGTGCCAGCATGGGGACAGGGGGAGAAAAACTGTTTTTT. Translated, it gives CASMGTGGEKLFF. The variable domain in full, with the rest retrieved from reference TRBV2 and TRBJ1-4, is EPEVTQTPSHQVTQMGQEVILRCVPISNHLYFYWYRQILGQKVEFLVSFYNNEISEKSEIFDDQFSVERPDGSNFTLKIRSTKLEDSAMYFCASMGTGGEKLFFGSGTQLSVL.

The rearrangement uses TRBV4-1 and TRBJ1-1, with D uncertain. Trimming left V 6 bases short and J 3 bases short, with 14 bases between. This CDR3 region has 14 residues. Germline values: CDR1 MGHRA, CDR2 YSYEKL. CDR3 residues: CASRPGLLDTEAFF. The DNA of the CDR3 is TGCGCCAGCAGACCGGGATTATTGGACACTGAAGCTTTCTTT.

This rearrangement joins TRBV18 to TRBJ1-2; 7 nucleotides align to TRBD1. Per the germline V gene, CDR1 is KGHSH and CDR2 is LQKENI. The CDR3 covers 14 residues. Trimming took 3 bases from V and 4 from J; bases not matched to a gene: 5. CDR3 in amino acids: CASSPGTAFYGYTF. The CDR3 DNA sequence: TGTGCCAGCTCACCTGGGACAGCGTTCTATGGCTACACCTTC.

This clone came up once. The gene calls are TRBV19 and TRBJ2-7; possibly TRBD2 for D (6 bases). Trimming removed 9 bases at V and 1 base at J, with 19 bases between. The CDR3 extends over 15 amino acids. The germline V gene has CDR1 LNHDA and CDR2 SQIVND (reference sequence). DNA for the CDR3: TGTGCCAGCTCAAGATGGGGCGGGAAGTCCTACGAGCAGTACTTC. Amino acid sequence: CASSRWGGKSYEQYF.

V gene TRBV7-2 combines with J gene TRBJ1-5, with 7 bases identical to TRBD1. The V and J ends lost 4 bases and 2 bases, in that order; junction bases with no gene match: 2. Germline V gene data show CDR1 as SGHTA and CDR2 as FQGNSA. The CDR3 is 14 amino acids. As DNA, the CDR3 is TGTGCCAGCAGCTCAGGACAGGGCAATCAGCCCCAGCATTTT. This encodes CASSSGQGNQPQHF.

This clone was detected once. The V call is TRBV2, the J call TRBJ2-3, with D possibly being TRBD1 (5 bases). From germline, CDR1 is SNHLY and CDR2 FYNNEI. The CDR3 is 14 residues long. The V gene lost 7 bases and the J gene lost 0 bases, with 11 bases spanning the gap. In DNA, the CDR3 is TGTGCCAGCATGACCCAGGGTAGCACAGATACGCAGTATTTT. Amino acid sequence: CASMTQGSTDTQYF.

In its sample, this clone was seen a few times. This sequence joins TRBV10-2 and TRBJ1-1; TRBD1 matches at 11 bases. CDR3 length equals 14 residues. The germline V gene encodes CDR1 WSHSY and CDR2 SAAADI. Trimming cost V 6 bases and J 5 bases; bases outside gene matches: 5. CDR3 residues: CASRLRDRGTEAFF. The CDR3 DNA sequence: TGCGCCAGCAGGCTCCGGGACAGGGGGACTGAAGCTTTCTTT.

The rearrangement joins TRBV7-6 to TRBJ2-7, with 9 positions matching TRBD1. This CDR3 comprises 14 residues. J was trimmed by 2 bases and V by 5 bases; bases with no gene match: 4. In germline, CDR1 is SGHVS, CDR2 FNYEAQ. The CDR3 region has the DNA TGTGCCAGCAGCCCCGGGACAGGGACCTACGAGCAGTACTTC. This encodes CASSPGTGTYEQYF.

The rearrangement joins TRBV7-3 to TRBJ1-2; possibly TRBD1 for D (5 bases). Germline V gives CDR1 SGHTA, CDR2 FQGTGA. V shed 5 bases and J shed 7 bases, with 17 bases lying between them. The CDR3 loop spans 14 amino acids. CDR3 sequence: CASSLDRNGAGYTF. CDR3 in DNA: TGTGCCAGCAGCCTCGACCGGAACGGGGCTGGCTACACCTTC.

This clone was detected only once. The chain is built from TRBV6-5 and TRBJ2-3, with TRBD2 as a possible D gene (6 bases). This CDR3 contains 14 residues. Trimming shortened V by 4 bases and J by 3 bases, and 11 bases separated the two germline ends. The V gene's germline CDR1 is MNHEY and CDR2 SVGAGI. The CDR3 sequence is CASSSPGSTDTQYF. The DNA of the CDR3 is TGTGCCAGCAGTTCACCCGGGAGTACAGATACGCAGTATTTT.

The chain combines TRBV5-1 with TRBJ2-3, with D perhaps given as TRBD1 or TRBD2 (5 bases each). Germline V lookup: CDR1 SGHRS, CDR2 YFSETQ. V was clipped by 3 bases and J by 6 bases, with 14 bases between them. The CDR3 length is 14 residues. In DNA, the CDR3 is TGCGCCAGCAGCTCTGGGACGTTTGGCGATACGCAGTATTTT. Translation: CASSSGTFGDTQYF.

The chain joins TRBV6-6 to TRBJ2-4; D is ambiguous. From germline, CDR1 is MNHNY and CDR2 SVGAGI (reference sequence). The V gene lost 6 bases and the J gene lost 7 bases, with 13 bases spanning the gap. This CDR3 region has 13 residues. CDR3 nucleotide sequence: TGTGCCAGCAGCCCGGAGATGCGGAACATTCAGTACTTC. This codes for CASSPEMRNIQYF.

This clone was seen once. The chain has TRBV30 and TRBJ1-5; D gene ambiguous. CDR1 and CDR2 from the germline V gene are GTSNPN and SVGIG (reference sequence). Trimming removed 1 base from V and 2 bases from J, with 9 bases in between. This CDR3 comprises 14 residues. The CDR3 DNA is TGTGCCTGGAGTGGGGCATCAGGCAATCAGCCCCAGCATTTT. This encodes CAWSGASGNQPQHF.

This clone has just a few counts. CDR3 sequence reads: CASSPGPTGLGYEQYF. CDR3 sequence (DNA): TGTGCCAGCAGCCCCGGGCCGACAGGGTTGGGCTACGAGCAGTACTTC. This sequence joins TRBV7-3 and TRBJ2-7; TRBD1 aligns across 7 bases. Germline loops: CDR1 SGHTA, CDR2 FQGTGA. The ends lost 5 bases at V and 3 bases at J; junction bases unmatched: 13. This CDR3 is built from 16 residues.

The chain uses TRBV5-4 and TRBJ1-2, with a weak D call TRBD1 (6 bases). Germline values: CDR1 SGHNT, CDR2 YYREEE (reference sequence). The CDR3 runs 15 residues. V was trimmed by 0 bases and J by 4 bases, leaving 13 bases between them. The CDR3 sequence is CASSLDVTGLYGYTF. CDR3 DNA: TGTGCCAGCAGCTTGGATGTGACAGGCCTCTATGGCTACACCTTC.

This sequence joins TRBV7-3 and TRBJ1-2; 8 nucleotides align to TRBD1. J lost 5 bases, V lost 5 bases, and 10 bases had no gene match. The germline V gene encodes CDR1 SGHTA and CDR2 FQGTGA. The CDR3 extends over 15 amino acids. In DNA form, the CDR3 reads TGTGCCAGCAGCCGGACAGCGGGACAGGCGTATGGCTACACCTTC. Amino acid sequence: CASSRTAGQAYGYTF.

The rearrangement uses TRBV30 and TRBJ2-5; 7 bases align to TRBD1. The CDR3 is 16 residues long. The V gene end was trimmed by 1 base and the J gene end by 1 base; junction bases not matched to a gene: 9. Germline V gives CDR1 GTSNPN, CDR2 SVGIG (reference sequence). CDR3 protein: CAWSETGRVCQETQYF. CDR3 nucleotides: TGTGCCTGGAGTGAGACAGGGCGGGTGTGCCAAGAGACCCAGTACTTC.

The rearrangement links TRBV6-1 to TRBJ1-2; 9 bases map to TRBD1. V lost 2 bases and J lost 8; bases outside the gene matches: 6. The CDR3 is made up of 14 amino acids. The germline V gene encodes CDR1 MNHNS and CDR2 SASEGT. CDR3 in amino acids: CASSEQTGGGGYTF. CDR3 DNA sequence: TGTGCCAGCAGTGAACAGACAGGGGGAGGAGGCTACACCTTC.

This sequence joins TRBV19 and TRBJ1-1; D might be TRBD1 (5 bases). CDR1 is LNHDA and CDR2 is SQIVND in the germline V gene (reference sequence). Trimming shortened V by 6 bases and J by 1 base, and 9 bases separated the two germline ends. The length of the CDR3 is 13 residues. CDR3 in DNA: TGTGCCAGTAGATGGGGCGGGAACACTGAAGCTTTCTTT. The encoded protein is CASRWGGNTEAFF.

The genes are TRBV21-1 and TRBJ1-2; the table calls TRBD1, which could not be checked here. TRBV21-1 is a recognized pseudogene. CDR3 size: 15 residues. The CDR3 region has the DNA TGTGCCAGCAGCCCCGATAAAACAGGGGTCTATGGCTACACCTTC. Translated, it gives CASSPDKTGVYGYTF.

Turning to this clone: Compared with germline, one end of the junction differs, possibly owing to a read error. The V gene is TRBV15, the J gene TRBJ1-1, with a tentative D call TRBD1 (5 bases). This CDR3 has 11 amino acids. CDR1 and CDR2 (germline): LNHNV, YYDKDF (reference sequence). The CDR3 spells CATSRETIRAF. The CDR3, as DNA: TGTGCCACCAGCAGAGAGACTATCAGGGCTTTT.

The CDR3 here is CASSYSKVAGGIEQFF. CDR3 coding DNA: TGTGCCAGCAGTTACTCGAAGGTGGCGGGAGGGATTGAGCAGTTCTTC. The rearrangement links TRBV6-5 to TRBJ2-1; 9 bases match TRBD2. CDR3 length equals 16 residues. Per the germline V gene, CDR1 is MNHEY and CDR2 is SVGAGI. Germline trimming cut 0 bases from V and 9 bases from J; bases unmatched to any gene: 9.

This clone has a handful of counts. This chain joins TRBV28 and TRBJ1-1; D is unresolved. The CDR3 sequence is 12 residues long. Germline CDR1 reads MDHEN; CDR2 reads SYDVKM. Trimming left V 5 bases short and J 7 bases short, with 11 bases between. CDR3 sequence reads: CASSVRASEAFF. In nucleotides, the CDR3 is TGTGCCAGCAGTGTACGGGCTAGTGAAGCTTTCTTT.

The chain employs TRBV2 and TRBJ2-3, with D uncertain. Germline V lookup: CDR1 SNHLY, CDR2 FYNNEI. V dropped 6 bases and J dropped 0 bases, with 10 bases sitting between them. This CDR3 has 14 amino acids. The CDR3 protein is CASRETISTDTQYF. CDR3 DNA: TGTGCCAGCAGGGAGACGATAAGCACAGATACGCAGTATTTT.

V gene TRBV11-2 combines with J gene TRBJ2-7; maybe TRBD2 (5 bases). The V gene lost 1 base and the J gene lost 5 bases, with 15 bases spanning the gap. The CDR3 is made up of 15 amino acids. Germline V gene lookup returns CDR1 SGHAT and CDR2 FQNNGV. CDR3: CASSLVGGSGHEQYF. CDR3 in DNA: TGTGCCAGCAGCTTAGTGGGTGGGAGCGGCCACGAGCAGTACTTC.